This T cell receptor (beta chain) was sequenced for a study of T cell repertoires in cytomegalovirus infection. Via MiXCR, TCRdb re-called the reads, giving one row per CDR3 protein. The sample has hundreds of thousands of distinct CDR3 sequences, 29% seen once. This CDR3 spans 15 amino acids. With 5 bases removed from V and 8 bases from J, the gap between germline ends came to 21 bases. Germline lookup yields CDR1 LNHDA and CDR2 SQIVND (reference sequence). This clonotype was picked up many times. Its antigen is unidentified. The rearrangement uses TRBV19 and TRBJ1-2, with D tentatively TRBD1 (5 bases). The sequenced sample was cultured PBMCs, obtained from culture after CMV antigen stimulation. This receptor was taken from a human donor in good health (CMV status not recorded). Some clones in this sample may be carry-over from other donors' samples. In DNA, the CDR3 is TGTGCCAGTAGTCCCCCTGGGGGGGGAAATCACGGCTACACCTTC. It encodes CASSPPGGGNHGYTF.